The 9 T cell receptor beta chains listed next were all sequenced from one sample in a study of shared clonotypes between healthy human individuals. TCRdb's table, derived via immunoSEQ multiplex PCR, lists solely in-frame clones and lacks some. Altogether 950,000 to 1,300,000 clones are present, around four fifths being singletons, with the ten largest covering approximately 1.3%. The specimen was memory CD4+ T cells sorted from blood. This sample's subset: CD45RA-negative fraction. The origin of the receptors is a man aged 18 to 29 in good health.

This clone was counted once. V gene TRBV10-3 combines with J gene TRBJ1-1; perhaps TRBD1 as D (6 bases). CDR1 ENHRY and CDR2 SYGVKD come from the germline V gene. Trimming cost V 4 bases and J 2 bases, with 14 bases left between them. The CDR3 consists of 15 residues. The CDR3 coding sequence is TGTGCCATCAGTGGATCCGGGACATTAAACACTGAAGCTTTCTTT. Amino acid sequence: CAISGSGTLNTEAFF.

This clone was picked up one time. The chain employs TRBV7-9 and TRBJ2-7; 7 bases are a match to TRBD1. Trimming at V came to 8 bases and at J to 4 bases, leaving 11 bases not matched to a gene. The V gene's germline CDR1 is SEHNR and CDR2 FQNEAQ (reference sequence). CDR3 length equals 14 residues. Written as DNA, the CDR3 is TGTGCCAGCTCCGCCGGCCAGGGGGAATACGAGCAGTACTTC. It codes for CASSAGQGEYEQYF.

This chain joins TRBV5-1 and TRBJ2-3, with D maybe TRBD2 (5 bases). The germline gives CDR1 SGHRS, CDR2 YFSETQ. This CDR3 contains 14 residues. V lost 6 bases and J 4 bases, leaving 15 bases between the germline ends. CDR3 bases: TGCGCCAGCACGGCGGGCGTCACGGCAGATACGCAGTATTTT. Its protein is CASTAGVTADTQYF.

This clone has only one observation. This rearrangement joins TRBV28 to TRBJ1-2, with 9 nucleotides matching TRBD1. Germline V gives CDR1 MDHEN, CDR2 SYDVKM. There are 13 residues in the CDR3. After removal of 10 bases from V and 8 bases from J, the junction contained 11 bases not matched to a gene. CDR3 bases: TGTGCCACCCCTAACAGGGGGCGCTGGGGCTACACCTTC. Amino acid sequence: CATPNRGRWGYTF.

The chain carries TRBV6-6 and TRBJ2-3; 7 bases line up with TRBD1. The CDR3 sequence is 15 residues long. The trim removed 2 bases at V and 1 base at J, leaving 3 bases unmatched. CDR1 MNHNY and CDR2 SVGAGI come from the germline V gene (reference sequence). The CDR3 is CASSYRQGGTDTQYF. Here the CDR3 DNA reads TGTGCCAGCAGTTACCGACAGGGAGGCACAGATACGCAGTATTTT.

This clone has a count of ten or more. This sequence joins TRBV30 and TRBJ2-1; TRBD2 might be the D (5 bases). Germline V lookup: CDR1 GTSNPN, CDR2 SVGIG (reference sequence). This CDR3 comprises 12 residues. With 4 bases removed from V and 5 bases from J, the gap between germline ends came to 9 bases. The CDR3 reads CAWKRADNEQFF. CDR3 bases: TGTGCCTGGAAACGAGCGGACAATGAGCAGTTCTTC.

This chain links TRBV7-2 with TRBJ2-1; a possible D gene is TRBD2 (6 bases). Germline-derived CDR1 and CDR2 are SGHTA and FQGNSA. V was trimmed by 1 base and J by 4 bases, leaving 11 bases between them. The CDR3 sequence is 15 residues long. CDR3 in DNA: TGTGCCAGCAGCTTAGGGCCTAGCGAATACAATGAGCAGTTCTTC. This sequence encodes CASSLGPSEYNEQFF.

The V call is TRBV6-5, the J call TRBJ2-1, with D perhaps TRBD1 (5 bases). V lost 0 bases, J lost 6 bases, and 12 bases lay in between. Germline CDR1 MNHEY, CDR2 SVGAGI. CDR3 length: 15 amino acids. CDR3 coding DNA: TGTGCCAGCAGTTACTCCTTCGTCAGGGTCAATGAGCAGTTCTTC. Translation gives CASSYSFVRVNEQFF.

The genes are TRBV11-1 and TRBJ1-4, with 9 bases that match TRBD1. The CDR3 is 14 residues long. Germline V lookup: CDR1 SGHAT, CDR2 FQDESV (reference sequence). Trimming removed 5 bases from V and 7 bases from J; junction bases left unmatched: 5. The CDR3 reads CASSNRGRGEKLFF. The CDR3 DNA is TGTGCCAGCAGCAACAGGGGGCGCGGTGAAAAACTGTTTTTT.